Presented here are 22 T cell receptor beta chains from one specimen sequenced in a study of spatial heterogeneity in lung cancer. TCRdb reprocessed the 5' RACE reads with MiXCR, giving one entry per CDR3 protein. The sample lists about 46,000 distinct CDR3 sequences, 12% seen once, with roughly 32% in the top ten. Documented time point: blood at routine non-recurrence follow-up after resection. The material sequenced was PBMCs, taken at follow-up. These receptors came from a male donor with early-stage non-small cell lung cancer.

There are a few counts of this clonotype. The chain's CDR3 is CASSFPQGGSGYTF. The CDR3 DNA follows: TGTGCCAGCAGCTTCCCCCAGGGGGGATCTGGCTACACCTTC. This chain joins TRBV5-4 and TRBJ1-2; 7 bases are a match to TRBD1. This CDR3 has 14 residues. The trim removed 2 bases at V and 7 bases at J, leaving 8 bases unmatched. Per germline, CDR1 SGHNT and CDR2 YYREEE (reference sequence). The variable domain in full, completed from reference TRBV5-4 and TRBJ1-2, reads ETGVTQSPTHLIKTRGQQVTLRCSSQSGHNTVSWYQQALGQGPQFIFQYYREEENGRGNFPPRFSGLQFPNYSSELNVNALELDDSALYLCASSFPQGGSGYTFGSGTRLTVV.

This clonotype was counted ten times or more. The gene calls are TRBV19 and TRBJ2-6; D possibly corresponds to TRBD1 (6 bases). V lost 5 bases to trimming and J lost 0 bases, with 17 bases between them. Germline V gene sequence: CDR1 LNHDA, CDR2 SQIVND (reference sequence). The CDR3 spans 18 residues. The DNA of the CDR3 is TGTGCCAGTAGTCCAAAACAGGGCTCCTACTCTGGGGCCAACGTCCTGACTTTC. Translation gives CASSPKQGSYSGANVLTF.

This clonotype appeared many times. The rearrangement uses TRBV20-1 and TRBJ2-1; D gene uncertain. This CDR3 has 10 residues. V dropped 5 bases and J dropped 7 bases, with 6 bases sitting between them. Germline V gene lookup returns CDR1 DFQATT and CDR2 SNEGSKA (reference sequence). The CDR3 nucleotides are TGCAGTGCTCCCCAAAATGAGCAGTTCTTC. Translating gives CSAPQNEQFF.

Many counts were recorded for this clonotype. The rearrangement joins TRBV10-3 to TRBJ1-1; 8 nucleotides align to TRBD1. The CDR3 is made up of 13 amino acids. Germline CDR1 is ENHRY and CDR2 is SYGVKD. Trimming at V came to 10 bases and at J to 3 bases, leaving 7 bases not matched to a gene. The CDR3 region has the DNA TGTGCCACTCTCAGGGGGCGAGACACTGAAGCTTTCTTT. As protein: CATLRGRDTEAFF.

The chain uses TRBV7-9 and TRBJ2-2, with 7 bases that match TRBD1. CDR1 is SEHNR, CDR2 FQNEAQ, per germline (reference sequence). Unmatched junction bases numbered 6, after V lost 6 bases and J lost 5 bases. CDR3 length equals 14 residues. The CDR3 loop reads CASRRDSDTGELFF. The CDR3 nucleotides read TGTGCCAGCAGACGGGACAGTGATACCGGGGAGCTGTTTTTT.

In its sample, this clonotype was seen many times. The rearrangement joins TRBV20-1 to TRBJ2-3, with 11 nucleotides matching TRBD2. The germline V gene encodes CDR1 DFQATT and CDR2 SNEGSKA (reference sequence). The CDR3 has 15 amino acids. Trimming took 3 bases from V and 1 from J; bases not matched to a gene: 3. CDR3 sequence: CSASLTSGGTDTQYF. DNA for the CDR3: TGCAGTGCTAGTTTGACTAGCGGGGGCACAGATACGCAGTATTTT.

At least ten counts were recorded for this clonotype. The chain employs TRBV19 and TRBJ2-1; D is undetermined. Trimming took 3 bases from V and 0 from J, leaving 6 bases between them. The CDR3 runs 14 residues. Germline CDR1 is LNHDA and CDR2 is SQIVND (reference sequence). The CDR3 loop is CASSMSSSYNEQFF. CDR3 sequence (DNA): TGTGCCAGTAGTATGAGCAGCTCCTACAATGAGCAGTTCTTC. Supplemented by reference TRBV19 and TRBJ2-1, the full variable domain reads DGGITQSPKYLFRKEGQNVTLSCEQNLNHDAMYWYRQDPGQGLRLIYYSQIVNDFQKGDIAEGYSVSREKKESFPLTVTSAQKNPTAFYLCASSMSSSYNEQFFGPGTRLTVL.

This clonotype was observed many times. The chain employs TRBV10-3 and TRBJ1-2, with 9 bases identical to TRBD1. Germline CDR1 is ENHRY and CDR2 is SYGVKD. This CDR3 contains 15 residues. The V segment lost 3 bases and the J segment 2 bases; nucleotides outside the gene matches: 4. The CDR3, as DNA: TGTGCCATCAGTGACAGACAGGGGGGGAACTATGGCTACACCTTC. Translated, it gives CAISDRQGGNYGYTF.

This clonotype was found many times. The CDR3 bases are TGTGCCAGCAGTGCACTGGCGGGAGGGTACGAGCAGTACTTC. Amino acid sequence: CASSALAGGYEQYF. This chain links TRBV27 with TRBJ2-7; 9 bases are a match to TRBD2. Germline CDR1 and CDR2: MNHEY and SMNVEV (reference sequence). There are 14 residues in the CDR3. J gave up 4 bases and V 5 bases, and 6 bases lay outside the gene matches.

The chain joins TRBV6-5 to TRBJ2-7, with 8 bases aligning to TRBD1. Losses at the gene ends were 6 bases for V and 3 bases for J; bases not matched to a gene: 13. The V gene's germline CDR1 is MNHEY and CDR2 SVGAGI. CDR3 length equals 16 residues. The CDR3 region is CASRPTGTGNIYEQYF. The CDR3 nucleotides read TGTGCCAGCAGACCAACCGGGACAGGCAATATCTACGAGCAGTACTTC.

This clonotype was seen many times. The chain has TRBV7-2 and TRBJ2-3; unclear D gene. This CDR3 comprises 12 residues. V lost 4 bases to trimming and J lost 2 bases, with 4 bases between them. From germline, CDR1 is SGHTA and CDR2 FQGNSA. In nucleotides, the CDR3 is TGTGCCAGCAGCTCTAACACAGATACGCAGTATTTT. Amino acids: CASSSNTDTQYF.

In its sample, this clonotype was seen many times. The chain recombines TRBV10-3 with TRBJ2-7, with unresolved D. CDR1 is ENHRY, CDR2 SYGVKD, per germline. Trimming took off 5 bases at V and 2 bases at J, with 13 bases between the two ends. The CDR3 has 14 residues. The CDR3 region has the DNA TGTGCCATCAGTCAACCGGACCGAACCTACGAGCAGTACTTC. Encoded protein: CAISQPDRTYEQYF.

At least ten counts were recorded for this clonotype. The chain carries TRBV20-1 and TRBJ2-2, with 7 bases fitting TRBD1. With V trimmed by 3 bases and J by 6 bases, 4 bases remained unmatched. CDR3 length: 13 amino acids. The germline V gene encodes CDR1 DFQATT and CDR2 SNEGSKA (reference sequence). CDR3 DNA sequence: TGCAGTGCTAGTGGACAGGTAGCCGGGGAGCTGTTTTTT. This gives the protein CSASGQVAGELFF.

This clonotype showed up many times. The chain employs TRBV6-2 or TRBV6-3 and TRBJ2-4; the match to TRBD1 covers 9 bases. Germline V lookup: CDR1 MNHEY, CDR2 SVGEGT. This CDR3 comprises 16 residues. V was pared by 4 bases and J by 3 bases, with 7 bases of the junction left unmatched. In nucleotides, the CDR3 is TGTGCCAGCAGTTTTCACAGGGGGCGCGGCAAAAACATTCAGTACTTC. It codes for CASSFHRGRGKNIQYF.

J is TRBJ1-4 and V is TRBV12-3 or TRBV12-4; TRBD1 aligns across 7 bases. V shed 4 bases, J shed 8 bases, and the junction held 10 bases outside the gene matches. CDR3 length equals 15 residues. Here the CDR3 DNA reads TGTGCCAGCAGTTCGTACGACAGGGCTACCGAAAAACTGTTTTTT. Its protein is CASSSYDRATEKLFF.

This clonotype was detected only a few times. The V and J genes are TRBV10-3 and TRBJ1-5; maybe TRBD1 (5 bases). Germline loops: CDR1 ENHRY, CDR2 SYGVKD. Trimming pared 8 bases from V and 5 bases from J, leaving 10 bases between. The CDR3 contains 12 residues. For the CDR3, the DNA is TGTGCCATCGGTAGGGGAGATCAGCCCCAGCATTTT. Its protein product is CAIGRGDQPQHF.

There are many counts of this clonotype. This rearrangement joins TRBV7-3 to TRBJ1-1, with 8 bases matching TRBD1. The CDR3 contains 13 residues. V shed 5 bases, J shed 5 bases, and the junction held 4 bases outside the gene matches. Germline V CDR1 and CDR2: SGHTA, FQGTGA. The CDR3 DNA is TGTGCCAGCAGCGGTAACAGGGGGACTGAAGCTTTCTTT. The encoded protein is CASSGNRGTEAFF.

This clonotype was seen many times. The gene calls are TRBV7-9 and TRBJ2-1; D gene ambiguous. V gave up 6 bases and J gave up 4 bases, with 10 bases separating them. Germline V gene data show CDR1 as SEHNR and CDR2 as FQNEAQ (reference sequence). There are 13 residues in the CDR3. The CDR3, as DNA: TGTGCCAGCAGTATACCCGGGTACAATGAGCAGTTCTTC. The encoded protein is CASSIPGYNEQFF.

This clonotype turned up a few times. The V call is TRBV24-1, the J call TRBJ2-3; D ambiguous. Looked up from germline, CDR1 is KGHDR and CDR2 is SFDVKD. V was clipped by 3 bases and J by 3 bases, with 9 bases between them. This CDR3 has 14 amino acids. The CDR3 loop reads CATSDPRNTDTQYF. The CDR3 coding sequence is TGTGCCACCAGTGATCCCCGGAATACAGATACGCAGTATTTT.

CDR3 loop: CASSFGSAQETQYF. The CDR3 bases are TGCGCCAGCAGCTTCGGGTCAGCGCAAGAGACCCAGTACTTC. The V call is TRBV5-1, the J call TRBJ2-5; D call uncertain. The V gene's germline CDR1 is SGHRS and CDR2 YFSETQ. The CDR3 length is 14 residues. Trimming removed 2 bases at V and 2 bases at J, with 10 bases between.

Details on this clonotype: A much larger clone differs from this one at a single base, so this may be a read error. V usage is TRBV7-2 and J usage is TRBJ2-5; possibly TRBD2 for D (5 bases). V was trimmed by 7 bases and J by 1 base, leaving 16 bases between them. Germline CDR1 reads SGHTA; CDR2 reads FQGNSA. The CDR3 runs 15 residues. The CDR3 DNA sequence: TGTGCCAGCATCTTTCAGGCGGGTATCCAAGAGACCCAGTACTTC. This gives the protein CASIFQAGIQETQYF.

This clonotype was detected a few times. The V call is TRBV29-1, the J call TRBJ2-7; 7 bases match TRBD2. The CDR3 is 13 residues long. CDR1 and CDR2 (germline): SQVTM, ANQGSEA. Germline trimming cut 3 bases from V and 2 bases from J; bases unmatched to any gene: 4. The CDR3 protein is CSVDTAGAYEQYF. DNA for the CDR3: TGCAGCGTTGATACGGCGGGGGCCTACGAGCAGTACTTC.